These 8 T cell receptor beta chains share one sample of origin, sequenced in a study of cytomegalovirus exposure and HLA in healthy donors. Vbeta (60) and Jbeta (13) primers were used in the PCR. Sequencing used immunoSEQ multiplex PCR; TCRdb keeps in-frame clones, though not all of them. The sample shows under 200,000 clones, approximately 80% of them seen only once. The sample comprised PBMCs. The receptors stem from a man aged 18 to 30 in good health and CMV-seronegative.

The chain uses TRBV2 and TRBJ1-5, with D perhaps TRBD1 (6 bases). The length of the CDR3 is 15 residues. V was clipped by 9 bases and J by 0 bases, with 15 bases between them. The germline CDR1 and CDR2 sequences are SNHLY and FYNNEI. The CDR3 loop is CASEDRFYSNQPQHF. CDR3 bases: TGTGCCAGTGAGGACAGATTTTATAGCAATCAGCCCCAGCATTTT.

The V and J genes are TRBV2 and TRBJ1-6; possible D gene TRBD1, 5 bases. Germline V lookup: CDR1 SNHLY, CDR2 FYNNEI. Trimming cost V 6 bases and J 10 bases, with 16 bases left between them. This CDR3 is 14 amino acids long. CDR3 region: CASSRETEGSPLHF. The CDR3 nucleotides read TGTGCCAGCAGCAGGGAAACGGAGGGGTCACCCCTCCACTTT. The variable domain in full, completed from reference TRBV2 and TRBJ1-6, reads EPEVTQTPSHQVTQMGQEVILRCVPISNHLYFYWYRQILGQKVEFLVSFYNNEISEKSEIFDDQFSVERPDGSNFTLKIRSTKLEDSAMYFCASSRETEGSPLHFGNGTRLTVT.

The chain has TRBV6-6 and TRBJ2-1; weak D call: TRBD1 (5 bases). The CDR3 is made up of 11 amino acids. V shed 5 bases and J shed 10 bases, with 9 bases lying between them. Germline V gene sequence: CDR1 MNHNY, CDR2 SVGAGI (reference sequence). The CDR3 DNA is TGTGCCAGCAGTACAGGAACCGAGCAGTTCTTC. Translation: CASSTGTEQFF.

The chain recombines TRBV2 with TRBJ2-1; TRBD1 matches 7 bases. CDR3 length: 12 amino acids. From germline, CDR1 is SNHLY and CDR2 FYNNEI. V dropped 7 bases and J dropped 8; count of bases not matched to a gene: 5. The DNA for the CDR3 is TGTGCCAGCATCGACAGGGAAGATGAGCAGTTCTTC. This sequence encodes CASIDREDEQFF. The complete variable domain, with remaining parts taken from reference TRBV2 and TRBJ2-1, reads EPEVTQTPSHQVTQMGQEVILRCVPISNHLYFYWYRQILGQKVEFLVSFYNNEISEKSEIFDDQFSVERPDGSNFTLKIRSTKLEDSAMYFCASIDREDEQFFGPGTRLTVL.

The chain is built from TRBV9 and TRBJ1-2, with 7 bases identical to TRBD1. Germline assignment: CDR1 SGDLS and CDR2 YYNGEE. The trim removed 5 bases at V and 5 bases at J, leaving 9 bases unmatched. The CDR3 length is 14 residues. The CDR3 DNA sequence: TGTGCCAGCAGAGCTACGGGACAGAGTTATGGCTACACCTTC. This translates into CASRATGQSYGYTF.

The chain employs TRBV10-3 and TRBJ2-2; the match to TRBD1 covers 7 bases. CDR1 is ENHRY and CDR2 is SYGVKD in the germline V gene. The CDR3 runs to 13 residues. V lost 10 bases to trimming and J lost 0 bases; unmatched junction nucleotides: 2. CDR3 sequence reads: CASQGANTGELFF. CDR3 coding DNA: TGTGCCAGTCAGGGGGCGAACACCGGGGAGCTGTTTTTT.

V usage is TRBV10-3 and J usage is TRBJ2-7; TRBD2 aligns across 8 bases. The CDR3 sequence is 16 residues long. V lost 1 base, J lost 11 bases, and 16 bases stayed unmatched. Per germline, CDR1 ENHRY and CDR2 SYGVKD. The CDR3 region has the DNA TGTGCCATCAGTGAGTGGGTTTCGACTAGCGCCAAAGGTAAGTACTTC. It is translated as CAISEWVSTSAKGKYF.

The rearrangement uses TRBV6-1 and TRBJ1-4; D not certain. Trimming removed 2 bases from V and 4 bases from J, with 11 bases in between. This CDR3 has 15 residues. CDR1 and CDR2 (germline): MNHNS, SASEGT. The CDR3 DNA sequence: TGTGCCAGCAGTGAATTGGTGGGAGTTAATGAAAAACTGTTTTTT. The encoded protein is CASSELVGVNEKLFF.